This T cell receptor (beta chain) was retrieved from a study of blood T cell repertoires in COVID-19. Study summary: Samples of COVID-19 (acute and convalescent) were obtained from the United States, Italy and Spain. PBMCs, B-cell-depleted T cells, or T cells provided the cDNA or gDNA that made up the material.

CDR3 size: 13 residues. Germline loops: CDR1 MDHEN, CDR2 SYDVKM. Trimming removed 2 bases at V and 2 bases at J, with 7 bases between. How the authors handled the data: The assay estimated nucleated cells by amplifying reference gene primers. The protocol was immunoSEQ multiplex PCR, while the TCRdb copy is restricted to in-frame clones and leaves out a portion. For V, J and clone size, that table is used; D and trimming come from the DNA. The sample yields fewer than 70,000 clones, around 86% seen once. This clone came up once. Specimen: peripheral blood. This clonotype was sampled from a man between 50 and 59 years old with active COVID-19. V is TRBV28 and J is TRBJ2-7; D not certain. CDR3 residues: CASSLGPTYEQYF. DNA of the CDR3: TGTGCCAGCAGTTTAGGGCCTACCTACGAGCAGTACTTC.